The 10 T cell receptor beta chains listed next were all sequenced from one sample in a study of blood T cells in healthy people across ages. PCR was performed a second time for about 6 to 12 cycles using a sample-barcoded 5' primer and a J-beta primer mix. A single record per CDR3 protein comes from TCRdb applying MiXCR to the 5' RACE reads. The sample consists of 1.5 million to 2 million distinct CDR3 sequences, about 39% of them appearing once. The sample consisted of blood. Receptors were obtained from a human donor in good health.

V gene TRBV5-6 combines with J gene TRBJ2-7, with 10 bases matching TRBD1. CDR3 length: 16 amino acids. In germline, CDR1 is SGHDT, CDR2 YYEEEE. The V gene end was trimmed by 4 bases and the J gene end by 2 bases; junction bases not matched to a gene: 9. The CDR3 DNA follows: TGTGCCAGCAGCGCTACTGGACAGGGGGATACCTACGAGCAGTACTTC. Translated, it gives CASSATGQGDTYEQYF.

There are many counts of this clonotype. A junction end diverges from the germline sequence, so it may reflect a read error. The genes are TRBV27 and TRBJ2-7, with D possibly called TRBD1 or TRBD2 (5 bases each). The CDR3 consists of 11 residues. The germline V gene encodes CDR1 MNHEY and CDR2 SMNVEV (reference sequence). The CDR3 loop reads CASGGSFEQYF. CDR3 sequence (DNA): TGTGCCAGCGGGGGATCCTTCGAGCAGTACTTC.

The rearrangement links TRBV29-1 to TRBJ1-1, with TRBD1 identical over 8 bases. CDR1 is SQVTM and CDR2 is ANQGSEA in the germline V gene. V shed 8 bases, J shed 0 bases, and the junction held 8 bases outside the gene matches. The CDR3 is 14 residues long. The CDR3 is CSSETGQVNTEAFF. DNA for the CDR3: TGCAGCTCAGAGACGGGACAGGTGAACACTGAAGCTTTCTTT. The complete variable domain, with remaining parts taken from reference TRBV29-1 and TRBJ1-1, reads SAVISQKPSRDICQRGTSLTIQCQVDSQVTMMFWYRQQPGQSLTLIATANQGSEATYESGFVIDKFPISRPNLTFSTLTVSNMSPEDSSIYLCSSETGQVNTEAFFGQGTRLTVV.

About this clonotype: A junction boundary mismatches the germline segment, possibly from a read error. The V call is TRBV20-1, the J call TRBJ1-1, with 7 bases matching TRBD1. Looked up from germline, CDR1 is DFQATT and CDR2 is SNEGSKA (reference sequence). The CDR3 is made up of 12 amino acids. DNA of the CDR3: TGCAGGGCTAGCCCCGGACAGGTTGAAGCTTTCTTT. The encoded protein is CRASPGQVEAFF.

This clonotype was recorded a few times. The chain combines TRBV6-2 or TRBV6-3 with TRBJ1-2; D ambiguous. Germline V gives CDR1 MNHEY, CDR2 SVGEGT. The germline V and J ends were trimmed by 2 bases and 5 bases, with 12 bases remaining between them. This CDR3 comprises 14 residues. CDR3 in DNA: TGTGCCAGCAGTTACCCTGACATGAATTATGGCTACACCTTC. This encodes CASSYPDMNYGYTF.

This clonotype appeared a few times. This rearrangement joins TRBV12-3 or TRBV12-4 to TRBJ2-1; TRBD1 might be the D (6 bases). The CDR3 contains 13 residues. Trimming pared 6 bases from V and 4 bases from J, leaving 10 bases between. The DNA for the CDR3 is TGTGCCAGCAGGACCACAGGGTACAATGAGCAGTTCTTC. Translating it yields CASRTTGYNEQFF.

This clonotype has more than one count but fewer than ten. The V call is TRBV29-1, the J call TRBJ1-4; D is unclear. The germline gives CDR1 SQVTM, CDR2 ANQGSEA. The V gene lost 5 bases and the J gene lost 11 bases, with 12 bases spanning the gap. The CDR3 has 11 residues. The CDR3 bases are TGCAGCGTTCAAACTGTCGGGAAACTGTTTTTT. Translated, it gives CSVQTVGKLFF.

This clonotype appeared many times. V and J are TRBV20-1 and TRBJ2-3, with a tentative D call TRBD2 (5 bases). Between the trimmed V and J ends, which lost 0 bases and 2 bases, there was a span of 12 bases. The germline gives CDR1 DFQATT, CDR2 SNEGSKA (reference sequence). This CDR3 is 15 amino acids long. The CDR3 sequence is CSARERSGFTDTQYF. CDR3 DNA sequence: TGCAGTGCTAGAGAAAGAAGCGGATTCACAGATACGCAGTATTTT.

V gene TRBV27 combines with J gene TRBJ2-3, with TRBD2 as a possible D gene (6 bases). CDR3 size: 15 residues. V shed 3 bases and J shed 1 base, with 11 bases lying between them. Germline lookup yields CDR1 MNHEY and CDR2 SMNVEV (reference sequence). The CDR3 region has the DNA TGTGCCAGCAGTTTCTGGGGAGGAGGCACAGATACGCAGTATTTT. Its translation: CASSFWGGGTDTQYF.

The chain is built from TRBV6-6 and TRBJ2-3; D is unresolved. The CDR3 is 12 residues long. Germline CDR1 reads MNHNY; CDR2 reads SVGAGI (reference sequence). The CDR3 DNA is TGTGCGTCCCATTTAGGAGCAGATACGCAGTATTTT. This encodes CASHLGADTQYF.